One and the same sample provided the 14 T cell receptor beta chains below, sequenced in a study of CXCR3-negative and CXCR3-positive naive CD8 T cells. Findings and caveats of the study: TRB CDR3 hydrophobicity was greater in CXCR3-positive naive cells than in CXCR3-negative naive cells.

UMI-tagged TRB cDNA libraries were built via 5' RACE. TCRdb re-called the 5' RACE reads; every CDR3 protein appears as one record, without DNA. The repertoire table contains some 150,000 distinct CDR3 sequences. The antigens for these receptors are not known. The source material was naive CXCR3+ CD8+ T cells from blood. Sample subset: CD45RO-CCR7+CD27+CD95- naive CD8+ T cells expressing CXCR3 (TNR3+). The receptor set was obtained from a human donor in good health. Some clones in this sample may be carry-over from other donors' samples.

The chain combines TRBV6-1 with TRBJ2-1. The CDR3 spans 11 residues. CDR1 and CDR2 (germline): MNHNS, SASEGT. CDR3 sequence reads: CASSDSWEQFF.

The V and J genes are TRBV4-3 and TRBJ2-5; TCRdb names TRBD1, which stays unverified in the absence of DNA. The length of the CDR3 is 16 residues. Germline V CDR1 and CDR2: LGHNA, YSLEER. The CDR3 sequence: CASSQTHVRVQETQYF.

The rearrangement uses TRBV6-6 and TRBJ1-5. CDR1 and CDR2 (germline): MNHNY, SVGAGI (reference sequence). CDR3 length equals 13 residues. CDR3 in amino acids: CASSFPSNQPQHF.

The chain employs TRBV6-2 or TRBV6-3 and TRBJ2-1; TCRdb names TRBD1, which stays unverified in the absence of DNA. Germline loops: CDR1 MNHEY, CDR2 SVGEGT. The CDR3 length is 17 residues. CDR3 residues: CASSYPNSGAGGDEQFF.

The V gene is TRBV13, the J gene TRBJ2-7; TCRdb calls TRBD2, which cannot be checked without DNA. This CDR3 has 14 residues. The V gene's germline CDR1 is PRHDT and CDR2 FYEKMQ (reference sequence). The CDR3 sequence: CASSLDRLAGALYF.

The gene calls are TRBV7-9 and TRBJ2-5; the TRBD1 assignment by TCRdb is unverifiable without DNA. Germline CDR1 SEHNR, CDR2 FQNEAQ (reference sequence). The CDR3 length is 16 residues. The CDR3 region is CASSTREAGDQETQYF.

The chain joins TRBV19 to TRBJ2-1; TCRdb proposes TRBD2, but this gene call is untestable without DNA. This CDR3 has 15 amino acids. Germline CDR1 LNHDA, CDR2 SQIVND (reference sequence). The CDR3 reads CASSILAGPHNEQFF. Complete variable domain (other parts from reference TRBV19 and TRBJ2-1): DGGITQSPKYLFRKEGQNVTLSCEQNLNHDAMYWYRQDPGQGLRLIYYSQIVNDFQKGDIAEGYSVSREKKESFPLTVTSAQKNPTAFYLCASSILAGPHNEQFFGPGTRLTVL.

The chain links TRBV29-1 to TRBJ2-1; TCRdb's D gene call, TRBD1, goes unchecked for lack of DNA. The germline V gene encodes CDR1 SQVTM and CDR2 ANQGSEA. The CDR3 totals 17 residues. This CDR3 reads CSVEFLGHKGQVNEQFF.

The chain uses TRBV23-1 and TRBJ1-5. TRBV23-1 is assigned to the ORF class and has an uncertain function. The CDR3 covers 17 residues. The CDR3 reads CASSQGLIGSSNQPQHF.

V and J are TRBV20-1 and TRBJ2-1; the D call of TRBD1 rests on TCRdb alone, since no DNA is present to check it. Per germline, CDR1 DFQATT and CDR2 SNEGSKA (reference sequence). The CDR3 is 14 amino acids. The CDR3 sequence is CSAFTGTPNNEQFF.

This chain links TRBV29-1 with TRBJ2-7; as DNA is missing, the TRBD1 call by TCRdb cannot be tested. This CDR3 has 14 amino acids. From germline, CDR1 is SQVTM and CDR2 ANQGSEA. The CDR3 region is CSVLAGTGRVEQYF.

This chain connects TRBV12-3 or TRBV12-4 to TRBJ2-3; absent DNA, TCRdb's TRBD1 call cannot be checked. This CDR3 contains 16 residues. The CDR3 loop reads CASSPPRVGALDTQYF.

The chain carries TRBV28 and TRBJ2-2; TCRdb indicates TRBD1, and absent DNA this call remains unverified. The CDR3 is made up of 15 amino acids. Germline-derived CDR1 and CDR2 are MDHEN and SYDVKM. The CDR3 sequence: CASSFEDRLRGELFF.

The chain combines TRBV28 with TRBJ2-7. CDR3 length: 14 amino acids. Germline CDR1 is MDHEN and CDR2 is SYDVKM. The CDR3 loop is CVTTTYTSSYEQYF.